This record covers a single TCR beta chain. No antigen is known for it. Clones were sequenced by immunoSEQ multiplex PCR, and TCRdb holds only the in-frame ones, with some missing. The repertoire holds roughly 150,000 clones, with 80% to 95% as singletons. The sample comes from a study of T cell responses to AZD1222 COVID-19 vaccine. Study observations and caveats: Donors were mostly white British, more females; clonal diversity possibly underestimated.

The CDR3 loop spans 15 amino acids. Trimming cost V 3 bases and J 6 bases; bases outside gene matches: 5. The germline V gene encodes CDR1 SGHAT and CDR2 FQDESV (reference sequence). The V and J genes are TRBV11-1 and TRBJ2-1; 10 nucleotides match TRBD2. The source was peripheral blood, collected on day 0 of AZD1222 vaccination. The sequence came from an adult in good health. The CDR3 sequence: CASSFSSGSGNEQFF. CDR3 sequence (DNA): TGTGCCAGCAGCTTTTCTAGCGGGAGTGGCAATGAGCAGTTCTTC.